Below, 20 T cell receptor beta chains from the same sample are listed, as sequenced in a study of blood T cell repertoires in COVID-19. Clones were read by immunoSEQ multiplex PCR, and TCRdb kept only the in-frame ones, dropping some. The profile shows approximately 300,000 clones, approximately 84% of them singletons. Material: PBMCs or T cells enriched from blood (not recorded which). The receptors shown here come from a woman aged 18-29 years who had recovered from COVID-19.

The table lists this clone with a few counts. The chain employs TRBV10-1 and TRBJ2-1; TRBD2 agrees at 15 bases. V dropped 6 bases and J dropped 7; count of bases not matched to a gene: 4. There are 15 residues in the CDR3. Germline lookup yields CDR1 WNHNN and CDR2 SYGVQD (reference sequence). The CDR3 DNA reads TGCGCCAGCAGCAGGGGACTAGCGGGAGGAAATGAGCAGTTCTTC. It codes for CASSRGLAGGNEQFF.

The rearrangement uses TRBV9 and TRBJ2-1, with 8 bases lining up with TRBD2. After removal of 3 bases from V and 6 bases from J, the junction contained 17 bases not matched to a gene. Germline V CDR1 and CDR2: SGDLS, YYNGEE. The CDR3 runs 18 residues. The CDR3 coding sequence is TGTGCCAGCAGCGCGCGGGGCGGGGGGACGCCCCGGTCCAATGAGCAGTTCTTC. Translated: CASSARGGGTPRSNEQFF.

V and J are TRBV2 and TRBJ1-1; maybe TRBD1 (6 bases). The CDR3 has 14 residues. Germline CDR1 reads SNHLY; CDR2 reads FYNNEI. The ends were cut back, 6 bases at V and 4 bases at J, with 15 bases in the middle. The CDR3 is CASSNRAIGTEAFF. The CDR3 DNA reads as TGTGCCAGCAGCAACAGGGCGATAGGCACTGAAGCTTTCTTT.

The genes are TRBV10-2 and TRBJ1-3; no definite D call. With 7 bases removed from V and 4 bases from J, the gap between germline ends came to 29 bases. Germline CDR1 is WSHSY and CDR2 is SAAADI. This CDR3 is built from 19 residues. CDR3 sequence reads: CASTNPRDWSTYTGNTIYF. In nucleotides, the CDR3 is TGCGCCAGCACCAACCCGCGAGATTGGAGTACTTATACCGGAAACACCATATATTTT.

The chain has TRBV28 and TRBJ2-2; 14 nucleotides line up with TRBD2. CDR1 is MDHEN, CDR2 SYDVKM, per germline. The V segment lost 5 bases and the J segment 6 bases; nucleotides outside the gene matches: 5. The CDR3 consists of 16 residues. The DNA for the CDR3 is TGTGCCAGCAGTCCTCCGGGACTAGCGGGAGCCGGGGAGCTGTTTTTT. This translates into CASSPPGLAGAGELFF.

The V gene is TRBV19, the J gene TRBJ2-2; D possibly corresponds to TRBD2 (7 bases). The CDR3 has 15 residues. The germline V gene has CDR1 LNHDA and CDR2 SQIVND (reference sequence). Trimming left V 5 bases short and J 0 bases short, with 10 bases between. Written as DNA, the CDR3 is TGTGCCAGTAGTTGGGGGGGGCCGAACACCGGGGAGCTGTTTTTT. This translates into CASSWGGPNTGELFF.

This chain joins TRBV6-6 and TRBJ2-5; a possible D gene is TRBD1 (6 bases). The CDR3 loop spans 16 amino acids. Germline assignment: CDR1 MNHNY and CDR2 SVGAGI (reference sequence). The CDR3 spells CPRAGDHIRDQETQYF. The DNA of the CDR3 is TGTCCTCGGGCAGGGGATCATATACGGGACCAAGAGACCCAGTACTTC.

J is TRBJ2-3 and V is TRBV18; D is possibly TRBD1 (6 bases). Deletions cut 4 bases from V and 5 bases from J, with 22 bases between. Germline V gives CDR1 KGHSH, CDR2 LQKENI. The CDR3 sequence is 17 residues long. The CDR3 DNA reads TGTGCCAGCTCACAGTATACCTGGGCAGGGGATGGAGATACGCAGTATTTT. Translation: CASSQYTWAGDGDTQYF. Full variable domain (rest looked up from reference TRBV18 and TRBJ2-3): NAGVMQNPRHLVRRRGQEARLRCSPMKGHSHVYWYRQLPEEGLKFMVYLQKENIIDESGMPKERFSAEFPKEGPSILRIQQVVRGDSAAYFCASSQYTWAGDGDTQYFGPGTRLTVL.

V and J are TRBV30 and TRBJ2-5, with D maybe TRBD2 (8 bases). Trimming removed 0 bases from V and 5 bases from J, with 19 bases in between. Germline V gene sequence: CDR1 GTSNPN, CDR2 SVGIG (reference sequence). The CDR3 runs 16 residues. CDR3 region: CAWSVRGTAGAETQYF. CDR3 sequence (DNA): TGTGCCTGGAGTGTACGGGGGACAGCGGGGGCGGAGACCCAGTACTTC.

The chain employs TRBV30 and TRBJ1-2; the match to TRBD1 covers 7 bases. J lost 3 bases, V lost 3 bases, and 7 bases had no gene match. This CDR3 has 14 amino acids. CDR1 and CDR2 from the germline V gene are GTSNPN and SVGIG (reference sequence). The CDR3 bases are TGTGCCTGGAGGGGTGGACAGGCTTACTATGGCTACACCTTC. Translating gives CAWRGGQAYYGYTF.

This sequence joins TRBV30 and TRBJ1-2; D remains ambiguous. Germline CDR1 reads GTSNPN; CDR2 reads SVGIG (reference sequence). This CDR3 has 10 residues. CDR3 DNA sequence: TGTGTGCACTGGGCGCAGGGCTACACCTTC. Its translation: CVHWAQGYTF.

The rearrangement uses TRBV6-1 and TRBJ1-5; 8 nucleotides align to TRBD1. V trimming: 2 bases; J trimming: 9 bases; junction bases outside the gene matches: 12. The CDR3 consists of 16 residues. The germline V gene has CDR1 MNHNS and CDR2 SASEGT. DNA for the CDR3: TGTGCCAGCAGTGAATCCCTCGACAGGGGAAGGCGGCCCCAGCATTTT. Translating gives CASSESLDRGRRPQHF.

The CDR3 loop reads CASSQAVAGGTDTQYF. The DNA of the CDR3 is TGTGCCAGCAGCCAAGCTGTGGCGGGGGGCACAGATACGCAGTATTTT. The rearrangement uses TRBV3-1 (or the pseudogene TRBV3-2) and TRBJ2-3; the match to TRBD2 covers 7 bases. The J segment lost 1 base and the V segment lost 1 base, leaving 5 bases of the junction unmatched. Germline V gene sequence: CDR1 LGHDT, CDR2 YNNKEL (reference sequence). The CDR3 has 16 amino acids.

V gene TRBV7-2 combines with J gene TRBJ2-1; no reliable D call. Germline assignment: CDR1 SGHTA and CDR2 FQGNSA. The CDR3 covers 13 residues. Trimming shortened V by 11 bases and J by 6 bases, and 17 bases separated the two germline ends. The CDR3 DNA sequence: TGTGCCCGAAGCCCCCTTACCATCAATGAGCAGTTCTTC. Its translation is CARSPLTINEQFF.

The genes are TRBV5-1 and TRBJ2-2; 7 positions agree with TRBD1. The CDR3 loop spans 16 amino acids. V gave up 5 bases and J gave up 4 bases; unmatched junction bases: 11. Germline V gene sequence: CDR1 SGHRS, CDR2 YFSETQ. CDR3 protein: CASSLQGWPTTGELFF. CDR3 bases: TGCGCCAGCAGTTTACAGGGGTGGCCGACCACCGGGGAGCTGTTTTTT.

The chain's CDR3 is CASSLSRTSYGYTF. In DNA, the CDR3 is TGCGCCAGCAGCTTGAGCAGGACATCCTATGGCTACACCTTC. The chain has TRBV5-1 and TRBJ1-2; D is possibly TRBD1 (5 bases). The V gene's germline CDR1 is SGHRS and CDR2 YFSETQ. Trimming removed 1 base at V and 4 bases at J, with 11 bases between. The CDR3 is 14 amino acids.

V is TRBV4-2 and J is TRBJ1-4; possibly TRBD1 for D (6 bases). CDR1 and CDR2 from the germline V gene are LGHNA and YNFKEQ. V was trimmed by 0 bases and J by 8 bases, leaving 13 bases between them. This CDR3 is 15 amino acids long. The CDR3 loop is CASSQEGGAGEKLFF. The CDR3 region has the DNA TGTGCCAGCAGCCAAGAAGGGGGGGCTGGGGAAAAACTGTTTTTT.

V usage is TRBV6-9 and J usage is TRBJ1-2; TRBD1 agrees at 8 bases. This CDR3 is built from 14 residues. Trimming took 3 bases from V and 8 from J; bases not matched to a gene: 8. Germline V CDR1 and CDR2: MNHGY, SVAAGI. CDR3 in DNA: TGTGCCAGCAGTTACGGGACAGGCATGGGGGGCTACACCTTC. Amino acids: CASSYGTGMGGYTF.

This rearrangement joins TRBV12-3 or TRBV12-4 to TRBJ1-1; D remains unclear. Trimming took off 4 bases at V and 2 bases at J, with 5 bases between the two ends. The CDR3 runs to 12 residues. The CDR3: CASSYSNTEAFF. CDR3 coding DNA: TGTGCCAGCAGTTACAGTAACACTGAAGCTTTCTTT.

The rearrangement links TRBV28 to TRBJ1-5; D possibly corresponds to TRBD1 (5 bases). Germline V gene data show CDR1 as MDHEN and CDR2 as SYDVKM. V lost 2 bases to trimming and J lost 9 bases, with 20 bases between them. The CDR3 is 16 amino acids. In DNA, the CDR3 is TGTGCCAGCAGTTTAGAGTCCTGGGGCAGGGCTCGGCCCCAGCATTTT. This gives the protein CASSLESWGRARPQHF.